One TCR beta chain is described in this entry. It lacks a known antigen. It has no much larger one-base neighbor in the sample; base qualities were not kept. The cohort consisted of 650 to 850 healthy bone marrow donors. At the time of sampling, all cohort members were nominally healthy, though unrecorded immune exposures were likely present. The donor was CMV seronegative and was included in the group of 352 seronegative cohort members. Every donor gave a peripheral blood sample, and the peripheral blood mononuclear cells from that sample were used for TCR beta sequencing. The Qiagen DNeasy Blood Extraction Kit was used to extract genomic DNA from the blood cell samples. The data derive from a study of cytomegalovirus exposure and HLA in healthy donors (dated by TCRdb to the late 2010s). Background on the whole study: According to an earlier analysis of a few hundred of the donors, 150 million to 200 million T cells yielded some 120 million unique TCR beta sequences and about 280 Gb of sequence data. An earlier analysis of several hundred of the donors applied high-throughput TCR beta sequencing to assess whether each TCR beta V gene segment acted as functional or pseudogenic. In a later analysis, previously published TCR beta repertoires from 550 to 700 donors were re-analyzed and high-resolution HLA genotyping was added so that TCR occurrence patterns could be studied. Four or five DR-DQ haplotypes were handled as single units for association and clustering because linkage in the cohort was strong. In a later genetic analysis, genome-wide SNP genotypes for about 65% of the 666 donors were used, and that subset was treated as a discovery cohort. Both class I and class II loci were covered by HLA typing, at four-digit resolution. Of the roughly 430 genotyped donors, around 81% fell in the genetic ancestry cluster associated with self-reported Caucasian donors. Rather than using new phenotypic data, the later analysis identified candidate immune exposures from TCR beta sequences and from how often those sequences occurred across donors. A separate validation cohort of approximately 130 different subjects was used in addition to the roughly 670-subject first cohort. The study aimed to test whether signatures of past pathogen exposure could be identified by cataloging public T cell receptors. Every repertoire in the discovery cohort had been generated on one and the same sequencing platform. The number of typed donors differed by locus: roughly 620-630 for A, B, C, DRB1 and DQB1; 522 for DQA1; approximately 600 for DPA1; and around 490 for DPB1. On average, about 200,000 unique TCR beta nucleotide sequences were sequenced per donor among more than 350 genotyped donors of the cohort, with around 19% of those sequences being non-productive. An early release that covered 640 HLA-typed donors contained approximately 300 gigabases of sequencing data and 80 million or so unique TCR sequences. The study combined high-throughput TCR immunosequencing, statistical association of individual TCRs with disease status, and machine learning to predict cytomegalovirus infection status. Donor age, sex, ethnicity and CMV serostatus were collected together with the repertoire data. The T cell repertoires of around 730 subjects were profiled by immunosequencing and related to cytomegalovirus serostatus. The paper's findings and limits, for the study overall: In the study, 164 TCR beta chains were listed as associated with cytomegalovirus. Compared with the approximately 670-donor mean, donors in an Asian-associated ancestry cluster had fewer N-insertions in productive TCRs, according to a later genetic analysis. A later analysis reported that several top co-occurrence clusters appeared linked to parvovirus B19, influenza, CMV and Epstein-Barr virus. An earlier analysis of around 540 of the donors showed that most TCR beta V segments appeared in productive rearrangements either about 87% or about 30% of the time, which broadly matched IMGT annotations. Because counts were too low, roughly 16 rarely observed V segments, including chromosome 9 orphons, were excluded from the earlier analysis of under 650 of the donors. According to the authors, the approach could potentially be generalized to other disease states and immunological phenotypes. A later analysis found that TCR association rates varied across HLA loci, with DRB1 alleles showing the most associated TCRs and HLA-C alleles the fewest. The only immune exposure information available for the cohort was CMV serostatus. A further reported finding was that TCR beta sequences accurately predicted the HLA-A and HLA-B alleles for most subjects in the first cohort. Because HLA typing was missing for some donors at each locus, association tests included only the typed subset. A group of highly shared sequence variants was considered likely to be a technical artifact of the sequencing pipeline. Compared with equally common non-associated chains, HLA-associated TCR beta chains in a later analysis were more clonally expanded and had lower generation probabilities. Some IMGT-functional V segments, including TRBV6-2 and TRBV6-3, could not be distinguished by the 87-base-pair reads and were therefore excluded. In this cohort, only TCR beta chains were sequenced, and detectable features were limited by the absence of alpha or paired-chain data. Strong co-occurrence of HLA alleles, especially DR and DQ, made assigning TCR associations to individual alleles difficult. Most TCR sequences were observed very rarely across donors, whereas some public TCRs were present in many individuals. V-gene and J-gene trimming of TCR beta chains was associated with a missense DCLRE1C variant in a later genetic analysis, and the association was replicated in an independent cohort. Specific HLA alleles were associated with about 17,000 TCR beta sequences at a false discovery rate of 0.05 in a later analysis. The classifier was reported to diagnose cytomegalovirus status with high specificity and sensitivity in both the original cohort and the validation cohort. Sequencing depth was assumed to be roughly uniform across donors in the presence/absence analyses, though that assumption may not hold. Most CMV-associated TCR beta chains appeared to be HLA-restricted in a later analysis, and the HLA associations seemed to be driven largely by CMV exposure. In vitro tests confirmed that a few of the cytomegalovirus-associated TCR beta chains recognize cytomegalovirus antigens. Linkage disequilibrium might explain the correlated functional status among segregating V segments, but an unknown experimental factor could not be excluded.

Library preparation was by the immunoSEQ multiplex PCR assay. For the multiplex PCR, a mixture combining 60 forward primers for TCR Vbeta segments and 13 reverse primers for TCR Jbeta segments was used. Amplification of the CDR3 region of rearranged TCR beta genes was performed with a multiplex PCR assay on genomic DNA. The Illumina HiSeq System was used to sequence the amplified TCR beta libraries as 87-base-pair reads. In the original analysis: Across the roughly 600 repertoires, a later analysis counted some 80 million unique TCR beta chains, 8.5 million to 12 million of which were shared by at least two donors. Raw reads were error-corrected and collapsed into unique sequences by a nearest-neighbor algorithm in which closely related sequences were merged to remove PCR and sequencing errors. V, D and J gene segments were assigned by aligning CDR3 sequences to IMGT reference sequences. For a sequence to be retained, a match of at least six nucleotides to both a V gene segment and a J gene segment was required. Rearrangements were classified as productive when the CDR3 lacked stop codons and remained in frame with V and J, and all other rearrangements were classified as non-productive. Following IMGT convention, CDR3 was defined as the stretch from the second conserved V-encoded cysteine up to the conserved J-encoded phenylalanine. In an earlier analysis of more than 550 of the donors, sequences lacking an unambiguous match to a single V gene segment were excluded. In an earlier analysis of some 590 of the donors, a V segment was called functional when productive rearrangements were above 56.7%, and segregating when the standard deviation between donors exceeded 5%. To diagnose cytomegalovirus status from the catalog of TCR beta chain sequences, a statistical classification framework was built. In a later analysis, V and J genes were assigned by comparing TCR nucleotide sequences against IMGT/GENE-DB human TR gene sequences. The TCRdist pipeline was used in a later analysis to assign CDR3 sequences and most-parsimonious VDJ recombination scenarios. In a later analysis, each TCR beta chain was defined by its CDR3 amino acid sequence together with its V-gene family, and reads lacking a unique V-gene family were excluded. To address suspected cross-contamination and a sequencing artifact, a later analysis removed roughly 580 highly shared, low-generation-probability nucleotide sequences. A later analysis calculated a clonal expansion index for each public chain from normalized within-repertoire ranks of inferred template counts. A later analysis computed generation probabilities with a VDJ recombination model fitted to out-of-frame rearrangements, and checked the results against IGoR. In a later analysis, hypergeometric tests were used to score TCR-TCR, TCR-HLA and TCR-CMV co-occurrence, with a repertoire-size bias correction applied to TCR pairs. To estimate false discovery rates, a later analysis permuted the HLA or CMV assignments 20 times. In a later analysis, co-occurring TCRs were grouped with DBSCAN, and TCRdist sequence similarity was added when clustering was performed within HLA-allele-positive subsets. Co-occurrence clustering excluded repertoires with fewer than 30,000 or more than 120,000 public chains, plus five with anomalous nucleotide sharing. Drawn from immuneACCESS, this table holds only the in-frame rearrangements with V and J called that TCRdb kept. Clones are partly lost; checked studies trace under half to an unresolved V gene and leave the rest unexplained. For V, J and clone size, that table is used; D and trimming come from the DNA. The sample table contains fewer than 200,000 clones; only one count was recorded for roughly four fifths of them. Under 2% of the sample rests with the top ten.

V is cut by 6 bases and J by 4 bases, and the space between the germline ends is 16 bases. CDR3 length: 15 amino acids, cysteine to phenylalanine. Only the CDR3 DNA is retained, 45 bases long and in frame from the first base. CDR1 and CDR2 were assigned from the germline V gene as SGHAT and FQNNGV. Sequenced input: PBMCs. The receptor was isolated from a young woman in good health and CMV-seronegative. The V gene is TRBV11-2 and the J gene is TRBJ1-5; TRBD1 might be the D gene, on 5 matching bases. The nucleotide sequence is TGTGCCAGCAGTCAAACGCGGGGGACTAATCAGCCCCAGCATTTT. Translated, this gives CASSQTRGTNQPQHF.